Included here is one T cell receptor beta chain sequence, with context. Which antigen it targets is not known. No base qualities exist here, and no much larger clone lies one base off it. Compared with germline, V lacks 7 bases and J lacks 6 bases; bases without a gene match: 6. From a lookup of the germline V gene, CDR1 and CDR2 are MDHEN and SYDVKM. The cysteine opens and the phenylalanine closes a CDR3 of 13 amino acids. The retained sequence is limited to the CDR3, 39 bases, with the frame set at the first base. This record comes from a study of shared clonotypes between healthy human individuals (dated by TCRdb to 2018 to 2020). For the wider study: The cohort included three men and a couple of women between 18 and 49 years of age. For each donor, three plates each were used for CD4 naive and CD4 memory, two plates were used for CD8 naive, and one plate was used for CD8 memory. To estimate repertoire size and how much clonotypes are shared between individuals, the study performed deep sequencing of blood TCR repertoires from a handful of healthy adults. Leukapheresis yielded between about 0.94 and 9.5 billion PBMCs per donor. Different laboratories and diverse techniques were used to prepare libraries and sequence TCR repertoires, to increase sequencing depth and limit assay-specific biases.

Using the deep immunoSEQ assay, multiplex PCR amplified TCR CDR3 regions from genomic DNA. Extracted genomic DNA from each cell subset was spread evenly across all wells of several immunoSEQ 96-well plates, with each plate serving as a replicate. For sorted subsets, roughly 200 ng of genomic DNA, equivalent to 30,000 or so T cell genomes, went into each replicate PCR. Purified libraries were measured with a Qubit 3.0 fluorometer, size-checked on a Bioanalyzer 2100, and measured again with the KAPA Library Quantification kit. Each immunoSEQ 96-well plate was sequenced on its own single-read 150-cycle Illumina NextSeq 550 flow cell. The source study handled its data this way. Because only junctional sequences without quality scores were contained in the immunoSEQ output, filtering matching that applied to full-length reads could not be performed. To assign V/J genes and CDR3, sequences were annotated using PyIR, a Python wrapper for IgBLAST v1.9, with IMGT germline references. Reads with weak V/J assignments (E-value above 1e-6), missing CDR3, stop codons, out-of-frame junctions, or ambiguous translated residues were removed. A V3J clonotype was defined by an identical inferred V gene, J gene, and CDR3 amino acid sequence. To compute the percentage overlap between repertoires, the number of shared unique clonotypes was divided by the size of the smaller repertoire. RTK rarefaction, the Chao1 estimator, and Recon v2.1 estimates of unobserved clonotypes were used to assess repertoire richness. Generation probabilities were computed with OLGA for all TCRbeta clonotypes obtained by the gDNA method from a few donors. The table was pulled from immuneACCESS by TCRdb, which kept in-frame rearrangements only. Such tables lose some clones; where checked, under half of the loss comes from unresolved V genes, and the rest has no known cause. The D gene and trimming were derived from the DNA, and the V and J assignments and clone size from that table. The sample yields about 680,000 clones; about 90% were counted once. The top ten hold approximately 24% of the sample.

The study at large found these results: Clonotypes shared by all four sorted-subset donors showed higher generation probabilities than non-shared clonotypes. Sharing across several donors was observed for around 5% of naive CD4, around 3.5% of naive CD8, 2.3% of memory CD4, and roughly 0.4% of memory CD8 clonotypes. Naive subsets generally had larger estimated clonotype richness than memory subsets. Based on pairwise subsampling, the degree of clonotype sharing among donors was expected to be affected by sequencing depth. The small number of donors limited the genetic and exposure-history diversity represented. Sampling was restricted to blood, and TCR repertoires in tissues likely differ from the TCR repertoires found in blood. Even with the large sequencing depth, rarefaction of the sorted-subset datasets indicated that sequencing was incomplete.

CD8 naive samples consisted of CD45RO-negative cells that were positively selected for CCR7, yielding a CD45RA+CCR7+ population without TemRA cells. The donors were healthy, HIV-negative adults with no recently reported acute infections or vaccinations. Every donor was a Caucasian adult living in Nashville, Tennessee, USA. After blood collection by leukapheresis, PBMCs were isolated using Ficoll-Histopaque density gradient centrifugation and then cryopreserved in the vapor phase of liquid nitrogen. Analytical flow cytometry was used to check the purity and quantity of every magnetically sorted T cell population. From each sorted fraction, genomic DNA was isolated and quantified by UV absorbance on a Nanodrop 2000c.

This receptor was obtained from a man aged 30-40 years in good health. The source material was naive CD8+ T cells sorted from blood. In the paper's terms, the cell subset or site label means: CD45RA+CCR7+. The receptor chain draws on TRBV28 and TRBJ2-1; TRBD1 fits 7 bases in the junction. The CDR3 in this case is CASTLTGVNEQFF. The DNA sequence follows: TGTGCCAGCACACTCACAGGGGTCAATGAGCAGTTCTTC.